This T cell receptor beta chain was identified during a study of PD-1 blockade in classical Hodgkin lymphoma. Time point reported: cycle 4 day 1 (C4D1), after less than seven weeks of nivolumab. Exposure to brentuximab vedotin varied, and each patient had relapsed following autologous stem cell transplantation. Study findings and constraints: Patients starting nivolumab under 1 year after ASCT were excluded.

Sequencing was performed with immunoSEQ multiplex PCR; in TCRdb, only in-frame clones are kept and a portion is missing. The data contain 25,000 to 30,000 clones, about four fifths of them singletons. This CDR3 has 15 residues. Germline CDR1 MNHNY, CDR2 SVGAGI (reference sequence). V shed 6 bases and J shed 7 bases, with 18 bases lying between them. This clone was counted only a few times. The antigen remains unidentified. Sequenced here: peripheral blood mononuclear cells (PBMCs), sampled before the fourth cycle of nivolumab. The receptor's source is a human donor with classical Hodgkin lymphoma. The genes are TRBV6-6 and TRBJ1-4; D is unresolved. The CDR3 spells CASREPGKGGEKLFF. As DNA, the CDR3 is TGTGCCAGCAGAGAACCGGGGAAGGGAGGTGAAAAACTGTTTTTT.